This T cell receptor (beta chain) was recovered during a study of blood T cells in healthy people across ages. Points from the study as a whole: Unknown donor CMV status possibly confounded expanded clonotype changes. A greater number of naive CD4+ cells and higher diversity distinguished long-lived donors from aged donors.

This clonotype was found many times. Its cognate antigen is unknown. The CDR3 spans 12 residues. Germline loops: CDR1 LNHNV, CDR2 YYDKDF (reference sequence). Between the trimmed V and J ends, which lost 8 bases and 14 bases, there was a span of 16 bases. Together with a sample-barcoded 5' primer, a J-beta primer mix was included in a second PCR lasting about 6 to 11 cycles. Each TCR beta cDNA got a 12-nucleotide random molecular identifier. One entry per CDR3 protein results from TCRdb running MiXCR on the 5' RACE reads. The sample yields approximately 810,000 distinct CDR3 sequences, about 30% seen once. Individuals who donated were healthy Caucasians from Russia aged about 6 to 90.

V usage is TRBV15 and J usage is TRBJ1-6; D is uncertain. Specimen: blood. The sequence was collected from a woman older than 75 in good health. As DNA, the CDR3 is TGTGCCACCGGGTCCAGTGGGCTCTCCCTCCACTTT. It is translated as CATGSSGLSLHF.